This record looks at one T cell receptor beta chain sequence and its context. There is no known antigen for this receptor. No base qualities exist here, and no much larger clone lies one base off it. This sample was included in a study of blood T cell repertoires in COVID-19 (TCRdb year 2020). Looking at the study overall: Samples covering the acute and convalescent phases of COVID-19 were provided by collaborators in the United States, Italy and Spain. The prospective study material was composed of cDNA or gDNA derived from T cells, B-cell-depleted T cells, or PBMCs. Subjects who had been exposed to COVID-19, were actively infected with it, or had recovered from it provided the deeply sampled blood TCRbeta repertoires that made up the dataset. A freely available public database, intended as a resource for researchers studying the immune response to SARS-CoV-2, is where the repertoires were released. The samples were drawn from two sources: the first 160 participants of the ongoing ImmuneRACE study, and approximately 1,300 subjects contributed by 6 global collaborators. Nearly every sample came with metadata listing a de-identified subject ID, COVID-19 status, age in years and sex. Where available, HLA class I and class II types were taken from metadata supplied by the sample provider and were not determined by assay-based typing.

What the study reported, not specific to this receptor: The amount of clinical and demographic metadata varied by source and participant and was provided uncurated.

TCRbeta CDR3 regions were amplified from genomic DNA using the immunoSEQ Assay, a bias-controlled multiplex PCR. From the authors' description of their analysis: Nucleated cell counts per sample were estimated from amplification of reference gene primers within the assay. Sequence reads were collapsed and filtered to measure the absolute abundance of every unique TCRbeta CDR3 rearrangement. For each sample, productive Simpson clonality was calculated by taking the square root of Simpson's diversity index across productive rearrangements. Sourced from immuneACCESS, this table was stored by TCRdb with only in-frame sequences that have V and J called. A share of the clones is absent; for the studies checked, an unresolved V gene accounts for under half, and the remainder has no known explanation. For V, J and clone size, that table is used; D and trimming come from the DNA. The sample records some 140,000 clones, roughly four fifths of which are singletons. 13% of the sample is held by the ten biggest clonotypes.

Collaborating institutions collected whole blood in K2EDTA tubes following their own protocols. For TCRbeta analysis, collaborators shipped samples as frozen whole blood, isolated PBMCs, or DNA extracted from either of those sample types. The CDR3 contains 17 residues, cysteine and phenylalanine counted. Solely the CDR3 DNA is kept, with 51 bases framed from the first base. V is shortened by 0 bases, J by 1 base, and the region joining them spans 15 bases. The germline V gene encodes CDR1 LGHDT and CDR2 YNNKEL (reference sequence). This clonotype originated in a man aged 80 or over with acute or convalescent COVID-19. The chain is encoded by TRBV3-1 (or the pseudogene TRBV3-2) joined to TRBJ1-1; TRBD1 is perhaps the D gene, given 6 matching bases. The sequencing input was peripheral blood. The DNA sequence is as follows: TGTGCCAGCAGCCAAGATCTTGTTGGCAGGGGGAACACTGAAGCTTTCTTT. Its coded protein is CASSQDLVGRGNTEAFF.